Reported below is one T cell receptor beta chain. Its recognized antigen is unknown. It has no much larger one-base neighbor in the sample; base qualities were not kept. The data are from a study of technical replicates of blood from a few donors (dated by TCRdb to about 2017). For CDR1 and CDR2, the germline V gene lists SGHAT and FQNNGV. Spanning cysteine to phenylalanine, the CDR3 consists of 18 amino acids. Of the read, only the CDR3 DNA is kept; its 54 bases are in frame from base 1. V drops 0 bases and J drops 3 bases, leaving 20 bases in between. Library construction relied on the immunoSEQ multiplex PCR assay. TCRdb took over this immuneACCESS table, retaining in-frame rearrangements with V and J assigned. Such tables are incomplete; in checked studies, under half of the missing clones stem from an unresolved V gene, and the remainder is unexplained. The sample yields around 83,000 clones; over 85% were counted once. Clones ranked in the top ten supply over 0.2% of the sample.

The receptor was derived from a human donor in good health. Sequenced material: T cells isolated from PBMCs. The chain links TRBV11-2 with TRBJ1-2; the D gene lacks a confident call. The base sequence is TGTGCCAGCAGCTTAGATCGATTCGGGCAGCGGGGTCACTATGGCTACACCTTC. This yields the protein CASSLDRFGQRGHYGYTF.